What follows describes a single TCR beta chain. Clones were read by immunoSEQ multiplex PCR, and TCRdb kept only the in-frame ones, dropping some. The sample consists of 950,000 to 1,300,000 clones, around 75% of them appearing once. This record belongs to a study of shared clonotypes between healthy human individuals. CDR3 length: 13 residues. V shed 3 bases and J shed 0 bases, with 3 bases lying between them. Germline CDR1 ENHRY, CDR2 SYGVKD. The receptor's source is a man aged 18 to 29 in good health. The V gene is TRBV10-3, the J gene TRBJ1-3; D is undetermined. Specimen: memory CD4+ T cells sorted from blood. Regarding subset: CD45RA-negative fraction. The DNA for the CDR3 is TGTGCCATCAGTGAAAACTCTGGAAACACCATATATTTT. It encodes CAISENSGNTIYF.